Given below is one T cell receptor beta chain in context. No antigen is known for it. Treatment given: oral pan-JAK inhibitor, 5-10 mg twice daily. The sample originates from a study of CD8+ T cells in alopecia areata. Study-wide context: Tofacitinib dosing lasted 6 to 18 months, which was then followed by 6 months off drug. Affected scalp percentage determined the severity score of treated patients.

The V and J ends lost 0 bases and 7 bases respectively, with 15 bases between them. Germline V lookup: CDR1 LNHNV, CDR2 YYDKDF (reference sequence). The CDR3 consists of 16 residues. Extraction of RNA preceded its reverse transcription into cDNA, which served as the sequencing template. TCRdb's table, derived via immunoSEQ multiplex PCR, lists solely in-frame clones and lacks some. The data show about 200,000 clones, roughly 60% seen once. Overall study findings and caveats: Scalp clonality dropped significantly under tofacitinib, as did expanded CD8+ top-100 clones.

The J gene is TRBJ2-2, the V gene TRBV15, with a weak D call TRBD1 (6 bases). Here the sequenced sample was CD4+ T cells sorted from blood, taken at week 24, from a patient treated with tofacitinib. This receptor was obtained from a human donor with alopecia areata. CDR3: CATSRDVRPQGGELFF. The CDR3 coding sequence is TGTGCCACCAGCAGAGATGTTCGCCCACAGGGCGGGGAGCTGTTTTTT. Drawing the rest from reference TRBV15 and TRBJ2-2, the complete variable domain is DAMVIQNPRYQVTQFGKPVTLSCSQTLNHNVMYWYQQKSSQAPKLLFHYYDKDFNNEADTPDNFQSRRPNTSFCFLDIRSPGLGDTAMYLCATSRDVRPQGGELFFGEGSRLTVL.